One and the same sample provided the 22 T cell receptor beta chains below, sequenced in a study of CD8 T cells in ankylosing spondylitis. Overall study results and limits: For ankylosing spondylitis blood, a TCR beta motif of 7 to 9 highly homologous variants appeared characteristic.

TCRdb re-called the 5' RACE reads with MiXCR, one entry per CDR3 protein. The table records around 390,000 distinct CDR3 sequences, 20% to 25% of them present only once. Their specific antigens are unknown. The specimen was blood, either unsorted or a sorted T cell fraction (not recorded which). The receptors here all came from a male donor with ankylosing spondylitis.

This clonotype has only a few counts. The V call is TRBV20-1, the J call TRBJ2-1, with TRBD2 identical over 7 bases. Germline CDR1 reads DFQATT; CDR2 reads SNEGSKA (reference sequence). The CDR3 extends over 15 amino acids. V shed 0 bases and J 3 bases; nucleotides not matched to a gene: 5. The CDR3 nucleotides read TGCAGTGCTAGAGATCCCGGACTAGTCTACAATGAGCAGTTCTTC. This sequence encodes CSARDPGLVYNEQFF.

This clonotype was counted a few times. The chain is built from TRBV2 and TRBJ1-1, with a weak D call TRBD1 (5 bases). Trimming took 6 bases from V and 1 from J, leaving 6 bases between them. Germline V lookup: CDR1 SNHLY, CDR2 FYNNEI. This CDR3 has 12 residues. The CDR3 reads CASRGENTEAFF. The CDR3 DNA is TGTGCCAGCAGGGGGGAGAACACTGAAGCTTTCTTT. The variable domain in full, completed from reference TRBV2 and TRBJ1-1, reads EPEVTQTPSHQVTQMGQEVILRCVPISNHLYFYWYRQILGQKVEFLVSFYNNEISEKSEIFDDQFSVERPDGSNFTLKIRSTKLEDSAMYFCASRGENTEAFFGQGTRLTVV.

This clonotype was found many times. The chain carries TRBV12-3 or TRBV12-4 and TRBJ2-1; TRBD1 matches at 9 bases. The CDR3 has 14 residues. J lost 5 bases, V lost 7 bases, and 6 bases had no gene match. CDR3 sequence (DNA): TGTGCCAGCACCGGACAGGGGTCCCACAATGAGCAGTTCTTC. Translated, it gives CASTGQGSHNEQFF.

V gene TRBV5-1 combines with J gene TRBJ2-5; TRBD2 is a possible D gene (6 bases). The CDR3 extends over 12 amino acids. Between the trimmed V and J ends, which lost 7 bases and 2 bases, there was a span of 9 bases. CDR1 is SGHRS and CDR2 is YFSETQ in the germline V gene. The CDR3 here is CASGGLQETQYF. The DNA for the CDR3 is TGCGCCAGCGGGGGGTTACAAGAGACCCAGTACTTC.

V gene TRBV4-2 combines with J gene TRBJ1-5, with 9 bases fitting TRBD1. Germline V CDR1 and CDR2: LGHNA, YNFKEQ. Trimming removed 1 base from V and 7 bases from J; junction bases left unmatched: 5. This CDR3 spans 15 amino acids. DNA for the CDR3: TGTGCCAGCAGCCAAGGGACAGGGGCCGGACAGCCCCAGCATTTT. Its protein product is CASSQGTGAGQPQHF.

The rearrangement uses TRBV29-1 and TRBJ2-1; 11 bases match TRBD2. V lost 7 bases to trimming and J lost 4 bases; unmatched junction nucleotides: 15. CDR3 size: 17 residues. CDR1 and CDR2 from the germline V gene are SQVTM and ANQGSEA. CDR3 residues: CSGLLAGALSWYNEQFF. CDR3 in DNA: TGCAGCGGCCTACTAGCGGGAGCCCTGAGCTGGTACAATGAGCAGTTCTTC.

This clonotype was observed a few times. Germline and junction disagree at one end, which may indicate a read error. CDR3 amino acids: CASSISPGTVKTEAFF. The CDR3 bases are TGTGCCAGTAGTATAAGTCCCGGGACAGTGAAAACTGAAGCTTTCTTT. The chain is built from TRBV19 and TRBJ1-1; 7 nucleotides agree with TRBD1. Per the germline V gene, CDR1 is LNHDA and CDR2 is SQIVND (reference sequence). This CDR3 is 16 amino acids long.

This clonotype has more than one count but fewer than ten. This chain joins TRBV9 and TRBJ1-6; 8 bases align to TRBD1. The V and J ends lost 4 bases and 7 bases, in that order; junction bases with no gene match: 10. The CDR3 runs 16 residues. Germline V gives CDR1 SGDLS, CDR2 YYNGEE. The CDR3 DNA reads as TGTGCCAGCAGCACCCACCCAGGGGGCGGGAATTCACCCCTCCACTTT. Translated: CASSTHPGGGNSPLHF.

The chain carries TRBV29-1 and TRBJ1-2; D is unclear. The CDR3 extends over 11 amino acids. Germline V lookup: CDR1 SQVTM, CDR2 ANQGSEA. V dropped 4 bases and J dropped 8 bases, with 11 bases sitting between them. This CDR3 reads CSVVRARGYTF. CDR3 bases: TGCAGCGTTGTAAGGGCTCGGGGCTACACCTTC.

V gene TRBV25-1 combines with J gene TRBJ2-5, with 12 bases identical to TRBD2. The trim removed 3 bases at V and 2 bases at J, leaving 7 bases unmatched. The CDR3 runs 17 residues. The germline V gene has CDR1 MGHDK and CDR2 SYGVNS. The CDR3 nucleotides are TGTGCCAGCAGTGAGGTCTCTAGCGGGAGGGTACAAGAGACCCAGTACTTC. It yields the protein CASSEVSSGRVQETQYF.

This chain uses TRBV28 with TRBJ2-3, with D tentatively TRBD2 (5 bases). Trimming removed 2 bases at V and 6 bases at J, with 12 bases between. The CDR3 runs 14 residues. Germline loops: CDR1 MDHEN, CDR2 SYDVKM. The CDR3 nucleotides are TGTGCCAGCAGTTTACCCGGGGAAGTGGATACGCAGTATTTT. As protein: CASSLPGEVDTQYF.

The V call is TRBV20-1, the J call TRBJ2-5, with 9 nucleotides matching TRBD2. This CDR3 spans 14 amino acids. The germline CDR1 and CDR2 sequences are DFQATT and SNEGSKA (reference sequence). With 5 bases clipped from V and 2 bases from J, the junction kept 6 bases outside the gene matches. The CDR3 bases are TGCAGTGCTGTTAGCGGGAGTGGGCAAGAGACCCAGTACTTC. It encodes CSAVSGSGQETQYF.

This clonotype was observed a few times. CDR3 amino acids: CASSYGDTNTEAFF. The DNA for the CDR3 is TGTGCCAGCAGTTACGGCGACACGAACACTGAAGCTTTCTTT. The V and J genes are TRBV6-2 or TRBV6-3 and TRBJ1-1; D ambiguous. V was clipped by 2 bases and J by 1 base, with 8 bases between them. The germline V gene encodes CDR1 MNHEY and CDR2 SVGEGT. There are 14 residues in the CDR3.

The sample holds a few counts of this clonotype. As DNA, the CDR3 is TGTGCCAGCAGTTTATCTCCCCTAAGCGGAGAGCAGTACTTC. Its translation: CASSLSPLSGEQYF. The V gene is TRBV28, the J gene TRBJ2-7, with a possible D match to TRBD2 (5 bases). The CDR3 is 14 amino acids. Per the germline V gene, CDR1 is MDHEN and CDR2 is SYDVKM. Trimming stripped 1 base from V and 7 bases from J, with 14 bases between.

This CDR3 is CASSPGGLDTEAFF. For the CDR3, the DNA is TGTGCCAGCAGCCCAGGGGGCCTGGATACTGAAGCTTTCTTT. The chain links TRBV7-3 to TRBJ1-1; the match to TRBD1 covers 8 bases. Germline values: CDR1 SGHTA, CDR2 FQGTGA. V was pared by 5 bases and J by 5 bases, with 7 bases of the junction left unmatched. The CDR3 has 14 amino acids.

The chain employs TRBV6-2 or TRBV6-3 and TRBJ2-2; D possibly corresponds to TRBD1 (6 bases). V was cut by 6 bases and J by 6 bases, with 14 bases left in between. Per germline, CDR1 MNHEY and CDR2 SVGEGT. The CDR3 has 14 residues. Here the CDR3 reads CASSQRKGAGELFF. CDR3 coding DNA: TGTGCCAGCAGCCAAAGAAAGGGGGCCGGGGAGCTGTTTTTT.

This clonotype occurred a few times. The chain recombines TRBV5-1 with TRBJ2-3, with no clear D. Trimming left V 0 bases short and J 2 bases short, with 10 bases between. CDR1 SGHRS and CDR2 YFSETQ come from the germline V gene. The CDR3 has 15 residues. The CDR3 DNA follows: TGCGCCAGCAGCTTGGTGTCTTCTGACACAGATACGCAGTATTTT. Its protein product is CASSLVSSDTDTQYF.

This clonotype was detected only a few times. The chain carries TRBV20-1 and TRBJ2-1; D perhaps matches TRBD2 (6 bases). Germline assignment: CDR1 DFQATT and CDR2 SNEGSKA (reference sequence). The CDR3 runs 14 residues. The V and J ends lost 5 bases and 2 bases respectively, with 13 bases between them. The DNA of the CDR3 is TGCAGTGCTTATAGCGGTATTGCCTACAATGAGCAGTTCTTC. Translated: CSAYSGIAYNEQFF.

The chain links TRBV7-3 to TRBJ2-1, with D maybe TRBD2 (6 bases). CDR1 is SGHTA and CDR2 is FQGTGA in the germline V gene. The CDR3 runs to 13 residues. Between the trimmed V and J ends, which lost 5 bases and 10 bases, there was a span of 15 bases. CDR3 nucleotides: TGTGCCAGCAGCGGAACAAGACTAGGCGAGCAGTTCTTC. Amino acids: CASSGTRLGEQFF.

This chain joins TRBV6-2 or TRBV6-3 and TRBJ2-1; D unclear. The germline CDR1 and CDR2 sequences are MNHEY and SVGEGT. Deletions cut 5 bases from V and 9 bases from J, with 17 bases between. This CDR3 is 14 amino acids long. CDR3 region: CASSNLEGVGEQFF. As DNA, the CDR3 is TGTGCCAGCAGTAATCTAGAAGGAGTCGGTGAGCAGTTCTTC.

This clonotype was detected a few times. The chain links TRBV6-1 to TRBJ2-7; the match to TRBD1 covers 9 bases. V dropped 10 bases and J dropped 1; count of bases not matched to a gene: 8. Germline V gives CDR1 MNHNS, CDR2 SASEGT. The CDR3 has 14 amino acids. The DNA for the CDR3 is TGTGCCACCAAGACAGACAGGGGGTCCTACGAGCAGTACTTC. Residues: CATKTDRGSYEQYF.

This sequence joins TRBV7-3 and TRBJ2-3; possible D gene TRBD1, 5 bases. V dropped 1 base and J dropped 6 bases, with 8 bases sitting between them. The CDR3 runs 13 residues. Looked up from germline, CDR1 is SGHTA and CDR2 is FQGTGA. The CDR3, as DNA: TGTGCCAGCAGCTTAATAAACAGGGATACGCAGTATTTT. Translated: CASSLINRDTQYF.